This T cell receptor beta chain was captured in a study of shared clonotypes between healthy human individuals. Study-wide context: Donor ages ranged 18 to 49 years: a couple of women, a few men. Study-wide results and caveats: Shared clonotypes across all four donors exceeded non-shared ones in generation probability. Investigators expected sequencing depth to affect clonotype sharing among donors.

Only CD45RO-negative cells positively selected for CCR7 counted as naive CD8 cells, so terminally differentiated effector memory CD45RA+ cells were excluded. All donors were healthy HIV-negative adults lacking recent acute infections or vaccinations. The germline CDR1 and CDR2 sequences are MNHNS and SASEGT. Trimming shortened V by 5 bases and J by 4 bases, and 17 bases separated the two germline ends. The CDR3 is 15 residues long. Only in-frame clones appear in the TCRdb table, and some are missing; sequencing was by immunoSEQ multiplex PCR. The data contain approximately 1.9 million clones, around 95% of them singletons. A remark on this clone: Its matching antigen is unknown.

Sequenced sample: naive CD8+ T cells from PBMCs. The sequence was collected from a man between 18 and 29 years old in good health. Some clones in this sample may be carry-over from other donors' samples. The chain couples TRBV6-1 to TRBJ1-1, with D perhaps TRBD1 (6 bases). In DNA, the CDR3 is TGTGCCAGCAGTAGAAACAGGGAGCGCCGCACTGAAGCTTTCTTT. Encoded protein: CASSRNRERRTEAFF.